These 6 T cell receptor beta chains came from one sample sequenced in a study of blood T cell repertoires in COVID-19. The method was immunoSEQ multiplex PCR; TCRdb's version includes in-frame clones alone and lacks a portion of them. The sample lists approximately 280,000 clones; roughly 86% were seen once. The sequenced sample was PBMCs or T cells enriched from blood (not recorded which). The receptors stem from a woman aged 55-69 years who had recovered from COVID-19.

This clone appeared a single time. The chain joins TRBV5-1 to TRBJ1-4; 7 bases map to TRBD1. V dropped 4 bases and J dropped 3; count of bases not matched to a gene: 3. CDR3 length: 14 residues. Germline-derived CDR1 and CDR2 are SGHRS and YFSETQ. The CDR3 loop reads CASSGTVANEKLFF. Here the CDR3 DNA reads TGCGCCAGCAGCGGGACAGTGGCTAATGAAAAACTGTTTTTT.

The gene calls are TRBV3-1 (or the pseudogene TRBV3-2) and TRBJ1-1; TRBD1 is a possible D gene (6 bases). Trimming shortened V by 6 bases and J by 1 base, and 15 bases separated the two germline ends. CDR1 and CDR2 from the germline V gene are LGHDT and YNNKEL (reference sequence). This CDR3 comprises 15 residues. CDR3 loop: CASRRRQAGNTEAFF. In DNA, the CDR3 is TGTGCCAGCAGACGTAGACAGGCGGGGAACACTGAAGCTTTCTTT.

Written as DNA, the CDR3 is TGCGCCAGCAGCCCTGACAGGGGCGGATTGCCCCAGCATTTT. It yields the protein CASSPDRGGLPQHF. The chain couples TRBV5-1 to TRBJ1-5; the match to TRBD1 covers 8 bases. Germline loops: CDR1 SGHRS, CDR2 YFSETQ. This CDR3 is built from 14 residues. V lost 4 bases, J lost 9 bases, and 9 bases stayed unmatched.

This sequence joins TRBV3-1 (or the pseudogene TRBV3-2) and TRBJ1-2; D unresolved. CDR1 LGHDT and CDR2 YNNKEL come from the germline V gene (reference sequence). The CDR3 extends over 14 amino acids. V dropped 0 bases and J dropped 9 bases, with 14 bases sitting between them. The CDR3 DNA reads TGTGCCAGCAGCCAAGATCTTGATGCGGGAAGCTACACCTTC. Protein product: CASSQDLDAGSYTF.

The chain carries TRBV2 and TRBJ1-5; D is undetermined. This CDR3 has 14 residues. The V and J ends lost 6 bases and 4 bases respectively, with 13 bases between them. The germline V gene encodes CDR1 SNHLY and CDR2 FYNNEI. As DNA, the CDR3 is TGTGCCAGCAGCGTTACTAGTTGGAATCAGCCCCAGCATTTT. It is translated as CASSVTSWNQPQHF. Using reference TRBV2 and TRBJ1-5 for the parts outside the CDR3, the full variable domain is EPEVTQTPSHQVTQMGQEVILRCVPISNHLYFYWYRQILGQKVEFLVSFYNNEISEKSEIFDDQFSVERPDGSNFTLKIRSTKLEDSAMYFCASSVTSWNQPQHFGDGTRLSIL.

The CDR3 DNA reads TGTGCCAGCAGCATCCAGGACAGACCCTTTGAAGCTTTCTTT. It encodes CASSIQDRPFEAFF. The chain employs TRBV9 and TRBJ1-1, with D maybe TRBD1 (6 bases). The CDR3 is 14 amino acids. Looked up from germline, CDR1 is SGDLS and CDR2 is YYNGEE. V was trimmed by 4 bases and J by 7 bases, leaving 17 bases between them.